This T cell receptor beta chain was profiled in a study of T cell responses to AZD1222 COVID-19 vaccine. Background on the study: Second-dose recipients at about 4 or about 12 weeks were treated as one pooled group.

Measured with immunoSEQ multiplex PCR; TCRdb has only the in-frame clones, and not every one. This table holds roughly 110,000 clones, approximately 90% found once. Study-wide results and limits: Clonal diversity may have been underestimated, and the donors were mostly white British, with more females than males. Nearly half of spike-specific TCRs reportedly target unmutated variant regions.

Remarks on this clone: Its antigen is unknown.

V trimming: 5 bases; J trimming: 0 bases; junction bases outside the gene matches: 6. The CDR3 consists of 16 residues. The germline gives CDR1 SGHVS, CDR2 FNYEAQ. Sequencing used peripheral blood, obtained on day 0 of AZD1222 vaccination. The chain couples TRBV7-6 to TRBJ1-5; TRBD1 matches 8 bases. The receptor was isolated from an adult in good health. The CDR3 DNA sequence: TGTGCCAGCAGCCGCGGACAGGGTTATAGCAATCAGCCCCAGCATTTT. Translating it yields CASSRGQGYSNQPQHF.